These T cell receptor beta chains were read from a single sample in a study of response to subunit inactivated influenza vaccine. TCRdb processed the RT-PCR reads anew with MiXCR; each CDR3 protein has one entry. The sample yields about 300,000 distinct CDR3 sequences, around a fifth seen once. The input for sequencing was PBMCs from blood, taken less than 22 months after vaccination. The origin of the receptors is a man aged 45 to 70 who received an inactivated influenza vaccine. CDR3s include the opening cysteine and the closing phenylalanine or tryptophan. The order of the fields is V gene, clone size, D gene, J gene, CDR3 DNA, CDR3 protein. D genes are given only for firm matches. Clone size is stated in some rows and not others, as once, few, many or a class when expanded.

V gene: TRBV6-2/TRBV6-3
clone size: NA
D gene: NA
J gene: TRBJ1-5
CDR3 DNA: TGTGCCAGCAGTTACTCGACTCAGCCCCAGCATTTT
CDR3 protein: CASSYSTQPQHF

V gene: TRBV25-1
clone size: few
D gene: NA
J gene: TRBJ1-5
CDR3 DNA: TGTGCCAGCAGTGGAACCGCGGGCAGCAATCAGCCCCAGCATTTT
CDR3 protein: CASSGTAGSNQPQHF

V gene: TRBV5-8
clone size: NA
D gene: NA
J gene: TRBJ1-5
CDR3 DNA: TGTGCCAGCAGCTTGGATCATAAACAGCCCCAGCATTTT
CDR3 protein: CASSLDHKQPQHF

V gene: TRBV19
clone size: few
D gene: TRBD2
J gene: TRBJ2-5
CDR3 DNA: TGTGCCAGTAGTTGGGGACTAGACCAAGAGACCCAGTACTTC
CDR3 protein: CASSWGLDQETQYF

V gene: TRBV20-1
clone size: NA
D gene: NA
J gene: TRBJ2-6
CDR3 DNA: TGCAGTGCTAGAGCCCAGAGCTCTGGGGCCAACGTCCTGACTTTC
CDR3 protein: CSARAQSSGANVLTF

V gene: TRBV6-1
clone size: NA
D gene: TRBD1
J gene: TRBJ2-7
CDR3 DNA: TGTGCCAGCAGTGAAGCGGGTTGGGACAGTTCCTACGAGCAGTACTTC
CDR3 protein: CASSEAGWDSSYEQYF

V gene: TRBV6-1
clone size: few
D gene: TRBD1
J gene: TRBJ1-2
CDR3 DNA: TGTGCCAGCACACCGACAGGGCACTATGGCTACACCTTC
CDR3 protein: CASTPTGHYGYTF

V gene: TRBV19
clone size: NA
D gene: NA
J gene: TRBJ2-1
CDR3 DNA: TGTGCCAGTAGTATTTCGAGGGGCAGTGAGCAGTTCTTC
CDR3 protein: CASSISRGSEQFF

V gene: TRBV12-3/TRBV12-4
clone size: few
D gene: TRBD1
J gene: TRBJ2-6
CDR3 DNA: TGTGCCAGCAGTTTTACAGGGGGCGCGTCTGGGGCCAACGTCCTGACTTTC
CDR3 protein: CASSFTGGASGANVLTF

V gene: TRBV4-3
clone size: few
D gene: TRBD1
J gene: TRBJ1-6
CDR3 DNA: TGCGCCAGCAGCCAAGTCATCAGGGGGCTTCAGAATTCACCCCTCCACTTT
CDR3 protein: CASSQVIRGLQNSPLHF

V gene: TRBV10-3
clone size: few
D gene: NA
J gene: TRBJ1-5
CDR3 DNA: TGTGCCATCAGTGAGTCCCGGGATTTGGGTCAGCCCCAGCATTTT
CDR3 protein: CAISESRDLGQPQHF

V gene: TRBV12-3/TRBV12-4
clone size: NA
D gene: NA
J gene: TRBJ2-7
CDR3 DNA: TGTGCCAGCAGTTTGTCGGGACCCTACGAGCAGTACTTC
CDR3 protein: CASSLSGPYEQYF

V gene: TRBV12-3/TRBV12-4
clone size: few
D gene: TRBD2
J gene: TRBJ2-1
CDR3 DNA: TGTGCCAGCAGAGGACTAGCGGGAGGCTACAATGAGCAGTTCTTC
CDR3 protein: CASRGLAGGYNEQFF

V gene: TRBV19
clone size: many
D gene: TRBD1
J gene: TRBJ1-1
CDR3 DNA: TGTGCCAGTAGTATAAGACCGGGACAGGCATTGATCCCTGAAGCTTTCTTT
CDR3 protein: CASSIRPGQALIPEAFF

V gene: TRBV3-1
clone size: NA
D gene: TRBD1
J gene: TRBJ1-2
CDR3 DNA: TGTGCCAGCAGCCAGGGGACAGGTGGATATGGCTACACCTTC
CDR3 protein: CASSQGTGGYGYTF

V gene: TRBV7-2
clone size: NA
D gene: TRBD1
J gene: TRBJ1-6
CDR3 DNA: TGTGCCAGCAGCGCCGGACAGGGATCCGGCTCACCCCTCCACTTT
CDR3 protein: CASSAGQGSGSPLHF

V gene: TRBV7-2
clone size: few
D gene: TRBD2
J gene: TRBJ2-1
CDR3 DNA: TGTGCCAGCAGCTTACGACTAGCGGGAGGCTCCAGGGCGGAGCAGTTCTTC
CDR3 protein: CASSLRLAGGSRAEQFF

V gene: TRBV6-1
clone size: many
D gene: TRBD2
J gene: TRBJ2-3
CDR3 DNA: TGTGCCAGCAGTAAAGCGGGAGGGTTATCTAGCACAGATACGCAGTATTTT
CDR3 protein: CASSKAGGLSSTDTQYF

V gene: TRBV6-1
clone size: once
D gene: NA
J gene: TRBJ1-6
CDR3 DNA: TGTGCCAGCAGTACGCCCGAGGTGATCTCCTATAATTCACCCCTCCACTTT
CDR3 protein: CASSTPEVISYNSPLHF

V gene: TRBV19
clone size: NA
D gene: NA
J gene: TRBJ1-3
CDR3 DNA: TGTGCCAGTAGTATCCTCGGCAGGACTGGAAACACCATATATTTT
CDR3 protein: CASSILGRTGNTIYF

V gene: TRBV5-4
clone size: few
D gene: TRBD1
J gene: TRBJ2-2
CDR3 DNA: TGTGCCAGCAGAGAGGCCGGGACAGGGGGCTACGGGGAGCTGTTTTTT
CDR3 protein: CASREAGTGGYGELFF

V gene: TRBV5-1
clone size: NA
D gene: TRBD2
J gene: TRBJ2-7
CDR3 DNA: TGCGCCAGCGCTTTTTGGAAGACTAGCGGGACCTCCTACGAGCAGTACTTC
CDR3 protein: CASAFWKTSGTSYEQYF

V gene: TRBV7-2
clone size: few
D gene: TRBD1
J gene: TRBJ1-1
CDR3 DNA: TGTGCCAGCAGCGGACAGGCCCTGAACACTGAAGCTTTCTTT
CDR3 protein: CASSGQALNTEAFF

V gene: TRBV20-1
clone size: NA
D gene: TRBD2
J gene: TRBJ2-1
CDR3 DNA: TGCAGTGCACCACCCCTCCGGGGACTAGCGGGCCTCACAGGCTCCTACAATGAGCAGTTCTTC
CDR3 protein: CSAPPLRGLAGLTGSYNEQFF

V gene: TRBV6-2/TRBV6-3
clone size: NA
D gene: NA
J gene: TRBJ2-3
CDR3 DNA: TGTGCCAGCAGTTACTTCGGGGCAGATACGCAGTATTTT
CDR3 protein: CASSYFGADTQYF

V gene: TRBV9
clone size: once
D gene: NA
J gene: TRBJ2-1
CDR3 DNA: TGTGCCAGCAGCGTAGGGTATGAGCAGTTCTTC
CDR3 protein: CASSVGYEQFF

V gene: TRBV6-2/TRBV6-3
clone size: few
D gene: NA
J gene: TRBJ1-2
CDR3 DNA: TGTGCCAGCACCCCAGGCGGGGGGGCTCGTGGCTACACCTTC
CDR3 protein: CASTPGGGARGYTF

V gene: TRBV12-3/TRBV12-4
clone size: many
D gene: NA
J gene: TRBJ1-2
CDR3 DNA: TGTGCCAGCAGTTTAGAACTAAACTATGGCTACACCTTC
CDR3 protein: CASSLELNYGYTF

V gene: TRBV3-1
clone size: NA
D gene: NA
J gene: TRBJ1-4
CDR3 DNA: TGTGCCAGCAGCCCAAGAGAGGGATTCGGCGAAAAACTGTTTTTT
CDR3 protein: CASSPREGFGEKLFF

V gene: TRBV6-1
clone size: few
D gene: TRBD2
J gene: TRBJ2-5
CDR3 DNA: TGTGCCAGCAGAAGACTAGCGGGGGCGTACCAAGAGACCCAGTACTTC
CDR3 protein: CASRRLAGAYQETQYF

V gene: TRBV12-3/TRBV12-4
clone size: NA
D gene: NA
J gene: TRBJ2-5
CDR3 DNA: TGTGCCAGCAGTTTACTATTGGGCCAAGAGACCCAGTACTTC
CDR3 protein: CASSLLLGQETQYF

V gene: TRBV25-1
clone size: NA
D gene: NA
J gene: TRBJ2-7
CDR3 DNA: TGTGCCAGCCCATCCGGGGTGATATACGAGCAGTACTTC
CDR3 protein: CASPSGVIYEQYF

V gene: TRBV5-1
clone size: few
D gene: NA
J gene: TRBJ1-1
CDR3 DNA: TGCGCCAGCAGCTTGGCCTTATCGGCAGGCGGTTTTAGCTTT
CDR3 protein: CASSLALSAGGFSF

V gene: TRBV5-6
clone size: many
D gene: NA
J gene: TRBJ2-5
CDR3 DNA: TGTGCCAGCAGCTTGAGGGAGACCCAGTACTTC
CDR3 protein: CASSLRETQYF

V gene: TRBV30
clone size: few
D gene: TRBD1
J gene: TRBJ1-4
CDR3 DNA: TGTGCCTGGAGTGGTTCCTGGACAGGGGAAAAACTGTTTTTT
CDR3 protein: CAWSGSWTGEKLFF

V gene: TRBV5-5
clone size: NA
D gene: TRBD1
J gene: TRBJ1-2
CDR3 DNA: TGTGCCAGCAGCGGGGGACAGGCAATCTATGGCTACACCTTC
CDR3 protein: CASSGGQAIYGYTF